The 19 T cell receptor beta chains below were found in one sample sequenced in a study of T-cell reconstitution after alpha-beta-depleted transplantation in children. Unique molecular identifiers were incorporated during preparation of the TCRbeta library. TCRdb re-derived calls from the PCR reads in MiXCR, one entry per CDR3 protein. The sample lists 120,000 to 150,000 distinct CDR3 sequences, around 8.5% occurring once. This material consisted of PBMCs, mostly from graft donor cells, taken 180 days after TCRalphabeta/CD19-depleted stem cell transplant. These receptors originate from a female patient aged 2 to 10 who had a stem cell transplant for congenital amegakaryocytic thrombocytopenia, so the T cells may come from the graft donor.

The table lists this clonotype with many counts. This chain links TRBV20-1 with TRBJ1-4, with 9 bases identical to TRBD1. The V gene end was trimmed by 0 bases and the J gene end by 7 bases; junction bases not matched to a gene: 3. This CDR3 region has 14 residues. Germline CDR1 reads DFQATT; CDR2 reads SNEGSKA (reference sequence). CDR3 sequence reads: CSARDPGQGEKLFF. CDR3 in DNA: TGCAGTGCTAGAGATCCGGGACAGGGTGAAAAACTGTTTTTT.

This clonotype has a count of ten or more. This chain's CDR3 is CATSRGGLAGGDEQFF. CDR3 in DNA: TGTGCCACCAGCAGAGGGGGTTTAGCGGGGGGGGATGAGCAGTTCTTC. The chain has TRBV15 and TRBJ2-1, with 11 bases that match TRBD2. The CDR3 length is 16 residues. CDR1 and CDR2 (germline): LNHNV, YYDKDF (reference sequence). V lost 1 base to trimming and J lost 8 bases; unmatched junction nucleotides: 7.

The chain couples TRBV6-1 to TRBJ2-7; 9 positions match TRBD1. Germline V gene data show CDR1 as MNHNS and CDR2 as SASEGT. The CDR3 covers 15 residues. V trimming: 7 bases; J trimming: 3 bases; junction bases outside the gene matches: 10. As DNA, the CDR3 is TGTGCCAGCACAACTAACAGGGGGCCCTACTACGAGCAGTACTTC. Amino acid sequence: CASTTNRGPYYEQYF.

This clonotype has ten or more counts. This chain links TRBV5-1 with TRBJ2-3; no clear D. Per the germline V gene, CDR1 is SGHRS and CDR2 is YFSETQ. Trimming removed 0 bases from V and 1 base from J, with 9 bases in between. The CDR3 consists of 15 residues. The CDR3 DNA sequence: TGCGCCAGCAGCTTGGACTCTGGGGGCACAGATACGCAGTATTTT. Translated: CASSLDSGGTDTQYF.

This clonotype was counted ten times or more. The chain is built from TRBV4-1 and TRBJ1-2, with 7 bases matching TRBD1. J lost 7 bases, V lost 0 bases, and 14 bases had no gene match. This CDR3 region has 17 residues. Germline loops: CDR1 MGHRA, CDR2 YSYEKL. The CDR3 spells CASSQELGTAYITGYTF. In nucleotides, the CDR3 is TGCGCCAGCAGCCAAGAACTCGGGACAGCCTATATTACTGGCTACACCTTC.

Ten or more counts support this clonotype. The CDR3 region is CASSLNGGLVGEQFF. CDR3 coding DNA: TGCGCCAGCAGCTTGAATGGGGGGCTGGTTGGGGAGCAGTTCTTC. The rearrangement uses TRBV5-1 and TRBJ2-1; the D gene could be TRBD1 or TRBD2 (6 bases each). Deletions cut 1 base from V and 10 bases from J, with 18 bases between. The V gene's germline CDR1 is SGHRS and CDR2 YFSETQ. The CDR3 extends over 15 amino acids.

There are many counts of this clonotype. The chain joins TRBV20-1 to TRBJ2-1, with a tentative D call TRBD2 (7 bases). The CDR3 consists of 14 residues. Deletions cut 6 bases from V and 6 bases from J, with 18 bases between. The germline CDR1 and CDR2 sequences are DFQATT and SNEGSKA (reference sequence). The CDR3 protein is CSADLPGGRNEQFF. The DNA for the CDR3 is TGCAGTGCCGATTTGCCCGGGGGGCGCAATGAGCAGTTCTTC.

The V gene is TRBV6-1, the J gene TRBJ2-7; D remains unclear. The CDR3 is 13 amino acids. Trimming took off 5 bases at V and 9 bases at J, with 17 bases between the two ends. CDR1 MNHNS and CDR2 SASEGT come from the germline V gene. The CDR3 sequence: CASSLEARWWQYF. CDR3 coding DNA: TGTGCCAGCAGTCTAGAGGCTAGATGGTGGCAGTACTTC.

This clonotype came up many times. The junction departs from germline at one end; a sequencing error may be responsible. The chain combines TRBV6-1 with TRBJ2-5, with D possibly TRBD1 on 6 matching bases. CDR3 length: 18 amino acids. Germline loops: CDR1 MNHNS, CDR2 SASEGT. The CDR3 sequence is CAISETLFDRPFGETQYF. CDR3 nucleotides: TGTGCCATCAGTGAAACGCTTTTTGACAGGCCCTTTGGGGAGACCCAGTACTTC.

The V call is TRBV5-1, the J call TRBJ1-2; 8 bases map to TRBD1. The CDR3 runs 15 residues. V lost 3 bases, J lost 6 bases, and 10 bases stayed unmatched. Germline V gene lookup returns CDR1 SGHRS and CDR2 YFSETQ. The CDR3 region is CASSSAQGGSDGYTF. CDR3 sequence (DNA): TGCGCCAGCAGCTCCGCACAGGGGGGAAGTGATGGCTACACCTTC.

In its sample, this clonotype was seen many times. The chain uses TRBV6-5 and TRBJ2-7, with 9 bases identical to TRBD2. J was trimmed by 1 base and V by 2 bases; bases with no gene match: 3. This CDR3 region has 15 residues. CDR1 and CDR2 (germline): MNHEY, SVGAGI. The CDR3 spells CASSYGSGRSYEQYF. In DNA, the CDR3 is TGTGCCAGCAGTTACGGTAGCGGGAGATCCTACGAGCAGTACTTC.

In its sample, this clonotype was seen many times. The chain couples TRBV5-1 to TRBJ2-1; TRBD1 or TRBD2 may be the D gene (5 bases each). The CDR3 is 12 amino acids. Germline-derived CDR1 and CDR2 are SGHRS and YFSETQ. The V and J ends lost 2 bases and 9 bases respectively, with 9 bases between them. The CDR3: CASSFGGREQFF. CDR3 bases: TGCGCCAGCAGCTTTGGGGGACGTGAGCAGTTCTTC.

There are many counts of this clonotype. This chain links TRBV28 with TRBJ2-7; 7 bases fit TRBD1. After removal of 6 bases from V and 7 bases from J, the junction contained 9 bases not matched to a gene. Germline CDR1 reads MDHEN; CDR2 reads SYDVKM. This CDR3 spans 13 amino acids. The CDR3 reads CASRPTGTVEQYF. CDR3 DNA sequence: TGTGCCAGCAGACCAACCGGGACAGTTGAGCAGTACTTC.

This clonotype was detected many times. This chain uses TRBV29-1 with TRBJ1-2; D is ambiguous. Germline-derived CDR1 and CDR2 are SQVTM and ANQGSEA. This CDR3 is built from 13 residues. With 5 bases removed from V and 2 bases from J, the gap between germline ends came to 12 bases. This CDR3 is CSVREVGNYGYTF. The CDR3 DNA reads TGCAGCGTTCGTGAGGTGGGAAACTATGGCTACACCTTC.

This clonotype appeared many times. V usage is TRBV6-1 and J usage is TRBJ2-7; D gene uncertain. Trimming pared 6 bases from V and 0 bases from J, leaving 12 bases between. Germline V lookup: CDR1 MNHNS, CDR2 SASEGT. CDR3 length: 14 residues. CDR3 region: CASRGSGSSYEQYF. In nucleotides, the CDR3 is TGTGCCAGCAGGGGGTCCGGTAGCTCCTACGAGCAGTACTTC.

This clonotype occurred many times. The CDR3 DNA sequence: TGTGCCAGCTCATCCACTAGCGGGGCTTACACAGATACGCAGTATTTT. Translation gives CASSSTSGAYTDTQYF. The genes are TRBV18 and TRBJ2-3, with TRBD2 matching over 10 bases. The CDR3 covers 16 residues. Germline V gene data show CDR1 as KGHSH and CDR2 as LQKENI. V was clipped by 5 bases and J by 2 bases; unmatched bases: 7.

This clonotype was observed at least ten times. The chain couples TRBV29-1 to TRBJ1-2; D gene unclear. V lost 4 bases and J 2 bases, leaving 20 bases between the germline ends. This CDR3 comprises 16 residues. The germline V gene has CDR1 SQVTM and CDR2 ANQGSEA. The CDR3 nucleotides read TGCAGCGTTGCCGGGTCCCAGCCCCCCACAAACTATGGCTACACCTTC. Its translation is CSVAGSQPPTNYGYTF.

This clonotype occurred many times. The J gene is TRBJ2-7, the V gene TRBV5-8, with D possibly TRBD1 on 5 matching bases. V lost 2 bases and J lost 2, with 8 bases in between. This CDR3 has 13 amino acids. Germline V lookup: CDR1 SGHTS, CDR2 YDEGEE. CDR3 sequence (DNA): TGTGCCAGCAGCTTACAGGTTCCCTACGAGCAGTACTTC. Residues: CASSLQVPYEQYF.

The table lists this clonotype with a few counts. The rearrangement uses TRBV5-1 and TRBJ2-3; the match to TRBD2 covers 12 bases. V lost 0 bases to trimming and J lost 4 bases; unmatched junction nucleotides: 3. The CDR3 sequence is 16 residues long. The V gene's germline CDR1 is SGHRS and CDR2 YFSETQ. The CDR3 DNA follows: TGCGCCAGCAGCTTGGCGACTAGCGGGAGCGCAGATACGCAGTATTTT. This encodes CASSLATSGSADTQYF.